This T cell receptor (beta chain) is drawn from a study of CXCR3-negative and CXCR3-positive naive CD8 T cells. Study-level findings and limits: Naive CXCR3-positive and CXCR3-negative cells shared TRBV-TRBJ usage; memory cells diverged.

5' RACE that incorporated UMI labels was used to prepare the TRB cDNA libraries. TCRdb re-called the 5' RACE reads; every CDR3 protein appears as one record, without DNA. Its listing shows 150,000 or so distinct CDR3 sequences. Comment on this clonotype: No antigen is known for it.

Sequences were obtained from naive CXCR3- CD8+ T cells from blood. Documented subset: CD45RO-CCR7+CD27+CD95- naive CD8+ T cells lacking CXCR3 (TNR3-). This TCR was recovered from a human donor in good health. Some clones in this sample may be carry-over from other donors' samples.

The CDR3 sequence: CASSYGIGREKLFF. This sequence joins TRBV6-2 or TRBV6-3 and TRBJ1-4. Germline CDR1 MNHEY, CDR2 SVGEGT. This CDR3 contains 14 residues.